This T cell receptor (beta chain) was identified in a study of T cells expressing NK-cell markers. Turning to the study itself: One of eight sequenced donors was HCMV-seronegative; the other seven were seropositive.

Germline CDR1 LNHDA, CDR2 SQIVND (reference sequence). The CDR3 consists of 17 residues. TCRdb reprocessed the 5' RACE reads, with one entry per CDR3 protein and no DNA. The specimen's table records under 2,500 distinct CDR3 sequences. The material sequenced was blood T cells: a sorted CD56 or NKG2C T cell subset, CD4+ or CD8+ T cells, or bulk PBMC T cells (not recorded which). The chain carries TRBV19 and TRBJ1-2; checking the TCRdb D call of TRBD1 is not possible without DNA. This clonotype originated in a woman aged 18-29 years in good health. The CDR3 is CASSTEQGIFWNGGYTF.